This TCR beta chain was found in a study of cytomegalovirus exposure and HLA in healthy donors. Whole-study findings and limits: For most subjects, TCR beta sequences were reported to predict HLA-A and HLA-B alleles with accuracy. Cytomegalovirus-associated TCR beta chains were listed, numbering roughly 150. Earlier analysis found most TCR beta V segments productive about 90% or about 30% of the time.

The CDR3 is made up of 14 amino acids. CDR1 is LNHDA and CDR2 is SQIVND in the germline V gene (reference sequence). V was pared by 2 bases and J by 2 bases, with 2 bases of the junction left unmatched. The PCR used 60 Vbeta and 13 Jbeta primers. The data were produced by immunoSEQ multiplex PCR, yet TCRdb's version contains in-frame clones alone and is incomplete. The sample has over 55,000 clones; around 87% are singletons. This clone was detected once. What it binds is not known. The rearrangement joins TRBV19 to TRBJ2-5; 7 bases line up with TRBD1. Material for sequencing was PBMCs. The origin of this receptor is a woman aged 25-40 years in good health and CMV-seropositive. The CDR3 region is CASSISRGQETQYF. Written as DNA, the CDR3 is TGTGCCAGTAGTATATCCAGGGGGCAAGAGACCCAGTACTTC.